This is a list of T cell receptor beta chains from one sample in a study of CD8 T cells in ankylosing spondylitis. TCRdb reprocessed the 5' RACE reads with MiXCR, giving one entry per CDR3 protein. The repertoire holds about 540,000 distinct CDR3 sequences, with over 9.5% as singletons. The sample comprised blood, either unsorted or a sorted T cell fraction (not recorded which). Source of these receptors: a male donor with ankylosing spondylitis. Both conserved end residues are part of each CDR3. Fields, in order: V gene, J gene, clone size, D gene, CDR3 protein, CDR3 DNA. D genes are given only for firm matches. Clone size, where shown, is once, few, many, or a class for clones that have expanded.

TRBV7-9	TRBJ1-2	many	-	CASSLVGGGYTF	TGTGCCAGCAGCTTAGTCGGGGGAGGCTACACCTTC
TRBV2	TRBJ2-1	few	TRBD1	CARGTERNNEQFF	TGTGCCAGAGGGACAGAGAGGAACAATGAGCAGTTCTTC
TRBV27	TRBJ1-3	few	-	CASSLNGGADTIYF	TGTGCCAGCAGTTTAAACGGGGGGGCTGACACCATATATTTT
TRBV18	TRBJ2-1	once	-	CASSPYSTSYNEQFF	TGTGCCAGCTCGCCTTATTCTACTAGTTACAATGAGCAGTTCTTC
TRBV7-6	TRBJ2-2	-	-	CASSSLGGGAGELFF	TGTGCCAGCAGCTCCCTCGGAGGGGGCGCCGGGGAGCTGTTTTTT
TRBV20-1	TRBJ2-1	-	-	CSATGKDNEQFF	TGCAGTGCAACGGGAAAAGACAATGAGCAGTTCTTC
TRBV2	TRBJ2-2	-	-	CASSEVARNTGELFF	TGTGCCAGCAGTGAAGTAGCCAGAAACACCGGGGAGCTGTTTTTT
TRBV5-6	TRBJ2-5	few	TRBD1	CASSWSTGGLETQYF	TGTGCCAGCAGCTGGTCGACAGGGGGCTTGGAGACCCAGTACTTC
TRBV6-1	TRBJ1-6	few	-	CASSPGQQNSPLHF	TGTGCCAGCAGTCCTGGACAGCAGAATTCACCCCTCCACTTT
TRBV12-3/TRBV12-4	TRBJ2-7	-	-	CASSNRQFLSQTYEQYF	TGTGCCAGCAGTAATCGTCAGTTTCTTTCGCAAACCTACGAGCAGTACTTC
TRBV15	TRBJ1-1	many	-	CATSGTMTEAFF	TGTGCCACCAGCGGGACGATGACTGAAGCTTTCTTT
TRBV19	TRBJ2-3	-	TRBD1	CASSIGDRGSDTQYF	TGTGCCAGTAGTATAGGCGACAGGGGTTCAGATACGCAGTATTTT
TRBV12-3/TRBV12-4	TRBJ2-1	few	-	CASSPPGAHNEQFF	TGTGCCAGCAGTCCACCGGGGGCCCACAATGAGCAGTTCTTC
TRBV7-8	TRBJ2-7	-	-	CASSLEATGPYEQYF	TGTGCCAGCAGCTTAGAAGCGACAGGACCTTACGAGCAGTACTTC
TRBV7-9	TRBJ1-6	-	-	CASSIPRGSGNSPLHF	TGTGCCAGCAGCATACCCAGGGGATCGGGTAATTCACCCCTCCACTTT
TRBV24-1	TRBJ1-1	-	-	CATSDSRQGWTEAFF	TGTGCCACCAGTGATTCCCGTCAGGGGTGGACTGAAGCTTTCTTT
TRBV11-2	TRBJ2-1	few	TRBD1	CASAQGAYNEQFF	TGTGCCAGCGCACAGGGGGCTTACAATGAGCAGTTCTTC